A single sample is the source of the 27 T cell receptor beta chains below, sequenced in a study of T cells in localized non-small cell lung cancer. Here immunoSEQ multiplex PCR was the method, and the copy in TCRdb shows in-frame clones only, minus some. This table holds 15,000 to 20,000 clones, around 90% found once. The material was peripheral blood mononuclear cells, obtained before any cancer treatment. The receptors stem from a woman aged 35-70 years with stage III lung adenocarcinoma.

The genes are TRBV6-5 and TRBJ2-3; D is unresolved. Trimming stripped 7 bases from V and 3 bases from J, with 11 bases between. Germline CDR1 reads MNHEY; CDR2 reads SVGAGI. This CDR3 is built from 13 residues. The CDR3 loop reads CASTGTRTDTQYF. The CDR3 DNA reads as TGTGCCAGCACCGGTACAAGGACAGATACGCAGTATTTT.

This clone has just one count. This chain links TRBV5-4 with TRBJ2-3; 8 bases fit TRBD1. J lost 5 bases, V lost 3 bases, and 8 bases had no gene match. Germline lookup yields CDR1 SGHNT and CDR2 YYREEE (reference sequence). The CDR3 covers 15 residues. CDR3 nucleotide sequence: TGTGCCAGCAGCTCCGGGCAGGGGGCTGGAGATACGCAGTATTTT. Residues: CASSSGQGAGDTQYF. The full variable domain, with the rest looked up from reference TRBV5-4 and TRBJ2-3, is ETGVTQSPTHLIKTRGQQVTLRCSSQSGHNTVSWYQQALGQGPQFIFQYYREEENGRGNFPPRFSGLQFPNYSSELNVNALELDDSALYLCASSSGQGAGDTQYFGPGTRLTVL.

The J gene is TRBJ2-3, the V gene TRBV28; D is uncertain. Trimming removed 8 bases at V and 2 bases at J, with 11 bases between. The CDR3 runs 13 residues. Germline V gene data show CDR1 as MDHEN and CDR2 as SYDVKM. The CDR3 bases are TGTGCCAGCTTCCGAGCCTTCACAGATACGCAGTATTTT. Translating it yields CASFRAFTDTQYF.

The V gene is TRBV7-9, the J gene TRBJ2-7, with 7 positions matching TRBD1. This CDR3 comprises 14 residues. Germline CDR1 is SEHNR and CDR2 is FQNEAQ (reference sequence). V gave up 1 base and J gave up 2 bases; unmatched junction bases: 2. This CDR3 is CASSLDGQAYEQYF. The CDR3 DNA sequence: TGTGCCAGCAGCTTAGACGGACAGGCCTACGAGCAGTACTTC.

The CDR3 nucleotides read TGTGCCAGCAGTGAAGCGCTTGTAGATGGCTACACCTTC. This sequence encodes CASSEALVDGYTF. The chain has TRBV2 and TRBJ1-2; D not resolved. Trimming shortened V by 0 bases and J by 6 bases, and 8 bases separated the two germline ends. Germline-derived CDR1 and CDR2 are SNHLY and FYNNEI. CDR3 size: 13 residues.

The V and J genes are TRBV5-3 and TRBJ2-3; 9 bases map to TRBD2. TRBV5-3 counts as an open reading frame of uncertain function. The CDR3 extends over 19 amino acids. V shed 4 bases and J 3 bases; nucleotides not matched to a gene: 18. The CDR3 DNA follows: TGTGCCAGAAGCCCCTGCGGCCCTAGAGTAGCGGGAGAAACAGATACGCAGTATTTT. Translation gives CARSPCGPRVAGETDTQYF.

The gene calls are TRBV2 and TRBJ1-4; D gene ambiguous. V lost 7 bases, J lost 4 bases, and 10 bases lay in between. The CDR3 spans 13 residues. Germline assignment: CDR1 SNHLY and CDR2 FYNNEI. CDR3 residues: CASTSQRNEKLFF. The CDR3 DNA follows: TGTGCCAGCACTTCGCAGCGTAATGAAAAACTGTTTTTT.

CDR3: CASSPTSRLAKNIQYF. The CDR3 nucleotides are TGTGCCAGCAGCCCGACTAGTCGCCTAGCCAAAAACATTCAGTACTTC. The V and J genes are TRBV7-9 and TRBJ2-4; the D gene is possibly TRBD2 (6 bases). V was clipped by 5 bases and J by 0 bases, with 14 bases between them. Germline CDR1 SEHNR, CDR2 FQNEAQ (reference sequence). CDR3 length equals 16 residues.

The chain links TRBV10-1 to TRBJ1-4; the match to TRBD1 covers 9 bases. The germline gives CDR1 WNHNN, CDR2 SYGVQD (reference sequence). With 10 bases clipped from V and 0 bases from J, the junction kept 15 bases outside the gene matches. This CDR3 contains 18 residues. CDR3 protein: CATSHRDRASATNEKLFF. The DNA of the CDR3 is TGCGCCACCTCCCACCGGGACAGGGCGAGTGCAACTAATGAAAAACTGTTTTTT.

This CDR3 reads CASSDWGRSYQETQYF. The DNA of the CDR3 is TGTGCCAGCAGTGATTGGGGCAGGTCTTACCAAGAGACCCAGTACTTC. The chain uses TRBV25-1 and TRBJ2-5, with TRBD1 as a possible D gene (5 bases). Trimming pared 3 bases from V and 0 bases from J, leaving 14 bases between. This CDR3 has 16 amino acids. The germline gives CDR1 MGHDK, CDR2 SYGVNS.

This chain links TRBV4-1 with TRBJ1-4, with 10 bases matching TRBD1. Per the germline V gene, CDR1 is MGHRA and CDR2 is YSYEKL. V lost 1 base, J lost 0 bases, and 5 bases stayed unmatched. This CDR3 is built from 18 residues. The CDR3, as DNA: TGCGCCAGCAGCCAAGCGTGGACAGGGGGGGCAACTAATGAAAAACTGTTTTTT. Translation gives CASSQAWTGGATNEKLFF.

This sequence joins TRBV29-1 and TRBJ2-3; D is perhaps TRBD2 (6 bases). V lost 5 bases to trimming and J lost 4 bases, with 10 bases between them. Looked up from germline, CDR1 is SQVTM and CDR2 is ANQGSEA. This CDR3 region has 12 residues. The CDR3, as DNA: TGCAGCGTTCAAGGCGGGGCAGATACGCAGTATTTT. It translates to CSVQGGADTQYF.

This clone turned up a few times. J is TRBJ1-4 and V is TRBV28; a weak D match, TRBD1 (6 bases). The CDR3 extends over 15 amino acids. V was clipped by 1 base and J by 8 bases, with 14 bases between them. Looked up from germline, CDR1 is MDHEN and CDR2 is SYDVKM. The CDR3 sequence: CASSLSRDIFEKLFF. The CDR3 DNA follows: TGTGCCAGCAGTTTATCCAGGGACATCTTCGAAAAACTGTTTTTT.

V is TRBV2 and J is TRBJ1-2; 7 bases fit TRBD1. With 4 bases clipped from V and 5 bases from J, the junction kept 7 bases outside the gene matches. Germline V CDR1 and CDR2: SNHLY, FYNNEI. This CDR3 region has 14 residues. This CDR3 is CASSGQGGRYGYTF. For the CDR3, the DNA is TGTGCCAGCAGTGGACAGGGCGGGCGGTATGGCTACACCTTC.

This rearrangement joins TRBV10-3 to TRBJ2-1; D perhaps matches TRBD2 (5 bases). Trimming stripped 3 bases from V and 9 bases from J, with 12 bases between. CDR1 is ENHRY, CDR2 SYGVKD, per germline. This CDR3 is 13 amino acids long. Here the CDR3 DNA reads TGTGCCATCAGTGACCCGAGGGCACTTGAGCAGTTCTTC. Protein: CAISDPRALEQFF.

J is TRBJ2-6 and V is TRBV28, with D perhaps matching TRBD1 or TRBD2 (6 bases each). Germline CDR1 is MDHEN and CDR2 is SYDVKM. Trimming removed 6 bases at V and 4 bases at J, with 13 bases between. The CDR3 runs 15 residues. CDR3 bases: TGTGCCAGCAGGGCTACGGGGGCGGGGGCCAACGTCCTGACTTTC. Translated, it gives CASRATGAGANVLTF.

The rearrangement links TRBV4-3 to TRBJ2-3; tentative D call: TRBD1 (6 bases). This CDR3 is built from 14 residues. In germline, CDR1 is LGHNA, CDR2 YSLEER. Trimming stripped 4 bases from V and 5 bases from J, with 13 bases between. In DNA form, the CDR3 reads TGCGCCAGCAGCCGCATACAGGGTGAAGATACGCAGTATTTT. This translates into CASSRIQGEDTQYF.

V is TRBV28 and J is TRBJ1-5, with 8 bases that match TRBD1. This CDR3 has 14 amino acids. Germline values: CDR1 MDHEN, CDR2 SYDVKM. The trim removed 4 bases at V and 4 bases at J, leaving 3 bases unmatched. The CDR3 here is CASSSGQVNQPQHF. The CDR3 coding sequence is TGTGCCAGCAGTTCGGGACAGGTAAATCAGCCCCAGCATTTT. The full variable domain, completed using reference TRBV28 and TRBJ1-5, is DVKVTQSSRYLVKRTGEKVFLECVQDMDHENMFWYRQDPGLGLRLIYFSYDVKMKEKGDIPEGYSVSREKKERFSLILESASTNQTSMYLCASSSGQVNQPQHFGDGTRLSIL.

This sequence joins TRBV4-2 and TRBJ2-2; TRBD2 aligns across 8 bases. Looked up from germline, CDR1 is LGHNA and CDR2 is YNFKEQ. Trimming removed 6 bases from V and 4 bases from J; junction bases left unmatched: 13. This CDR3 is built from 17 residues. CDR3 sequence reads: CASRSIPVAGSTGELFF. CDR3 bases: TGTGCCAGCAGATCAATCCCGGTAGCGGGATCCACCGGGGAGCTGTTTTTT.

CDR3 sequence (DNA): TGCGCCAGCAGCCTTGGGACTAGCGCTGGGGAGCAGTACTTC. Translated: CASSLGTSAGEQYF. This rearrangement joins TRBV4-1 to TRBJ2-7, with TRBD2 identical over 10 bases. The CDR3 is made up of 14 amino acids. The germline V gene has CDR1 MGHRA and CDR2 YSYEKL. V trimming: 4 bases; J trimming: 7 bases; junction bases outside the gene matches: 7.

V usage is TRBV4-1 and J usage is TRBJ1-6; D uncertain. In germline, CDR1 is MGHRA, CDR2 YSYEKL. V dropped 1 base and J dropped 0 bases, with 7 bases sitting between them. The CDR3 runs to 16 residues. In DNA form, the CDR3 reads TGCGCCAGCAGCCAAGCGAGTAGCTCCTATAATTCACCCCTCCACTTT. It codes for CASSQASSSYNSPLHF.

This chain uses TRBV6-1 with TRBJ1-5; D ambiguous. The germline V and J ends were trimmed by 8 bases and 0 bases, with 14 bases remaining between them. There are 15 residues in the CDR3. CDR1 MNHNS and CDR2 SASEGT come from the germline V gene. CDR3 sequence reads: CASGWTADSNQPQHF. The CDR3 DNA is TGTGCCAGCGGATGGACGGCGGATAGCAATCAGCCCCAGCATTTT.

The rearrangement uses TRBV28 and TRBJ1-4; possibly TRBD1 for D (6 bases). CDR3 length: 19 residues. Trimming removed 6 bases at V and 0 bases at J, with 23 bases between. Germline V gene sequence: CDR1 MDHEN, CDR2 SYDVKM. This CDR3 reads CASSMGGALFQATNEKLFF. The CDR3 region has the DNA TGTGCCAGCAGCATGGGGGGGGCTCTATTTCAGGCAACTAATGAAAAACTGTTTTTT.

The DNA for the CDR3 is TGTGCCAGTAGTGCCGGACAGGGGAACACTGAAGCTTTCTTT. Its translation is CASSAGQGNTEAFF. V gene TRBV19 combines with J gene TRBJ1-1; TRBD1 matches at 8 bases. This CDR3 comprises 14 residues. V lost 5 bases and J lost 1; bases outside the gene matches: 3. Germline CDR1 is LNHDA and CDR2 is SQIVND (reference sequence). The full variable domain, its missing parts supplied by reference TRBV19 and TRBJ1-1, is DGGITQSPKYLFRKEGQNVTLSCEQNLNHDAMYWYRQDPGQGLRLIYYSQIVNDFQKGDIAEGYSVSREKKESFPLTVTSAQKNPTAFYLCASSAGQGNTEAFFGQGTRLTVV.

The V gene is TRBV7-2, the J gene TRBJ2-7, with D possibly matching TRBD1 (6 bases). This CDR3 has 15 amino acids. Per germline, CDR1 SGHTA and CDR2 FQGNSA. V was trimmed by 0 bases and J by 6 bases, leaving 15 bases between them. Here the CDR3 DNA reads TGTGCCAGCAGCTTAGCTGCAGGGGCCCGGGGCGAGCAGTACTTC. Protein sequence: CASSLAAGARGEQYF.

The J gene is TRBJ2-3, the V gene TRBV2; 10 bases line up with TRBD2. Trimming removed 2 bases from V and 3 bases from J; junction bases left unmatched: 14. The CDR3 covers 19 residues. CDR1 and CDR2 (germline): SNHLY, FYNNEI. The CDR3 nucleotides read TGTGCCAGCAGTGAACCCCACGGAGTAGCGGGAGGAAAGACAGATACGCAGTATTTT. Translated: CASSEPHGVAGGKTDTQYF.

V is TRBV30 and J is TRBJ1-1; D call uncertain. The CDR3 runs 13 residues. Per the germline V gene, CDR1 is GTSNPN and CDR2 is SVGIG (reference sequence). Trimming shortened V by 1 base and J by 1 base, and 7 bases separated the two germline ends. The CDR3 DNA follows: TGTGCCTGGAGTGAGTGGGAGAACACTGAAGCTTTCTTT. Translation gives CAWSEWENTEAFF.